This TCR beta chain appears in the sequencing data of a study of spatial heterogeneity in lung cancer. Study as a whole: On average, each unique TCR and UMI combination appeared more than ten times in raw reads.

Overall study findings and caveats: Tumors with more nonsynonymous mutations had more expanded intratumoral alpha and beta TCRs.

This clonotype is labeled as medium-sized. Its antigen is unknown. Trimming took 4 bases from V and 0 from J, leaving 6 bases between them. The germline V gene has CDR1 MDHEN and CDR2 SYDVKM. This CDR3 has 14 residues. A unique molecular identifier was attached to every TCR cDNA molecule. TCRdb reprocessed the 5' RACE reads via MiXCR and lists one record per CDR3 protein. This repertoire shows some 10,000 distinct CDR3 sequences, 9% to 14% found once; its top ten account for over 9.5%. The time point denotes: sample taken at primary tumor resection. The donor population consisted of some 67 patients with untreated, early-stage non-small cell lung cancer. Researchers sequenced whole RNA taken from tumor, nontumor lung or frozen PBMC without sorting.

The chain has TRBV28 and TRBJ1-4; D perhaps matches TRBD1 (6 bases). This TCR came from a female donor with early-stage non-small cell lung cancer. The material sequenced was lung tumor tissue, taken at surgery. CDR3 amino acids: CASSWTATNEKLFF. CDR3 nucleotides: TGTGCCAGCAGTTGGACAGCAACTAATGAAAAACTGTTTTTT.